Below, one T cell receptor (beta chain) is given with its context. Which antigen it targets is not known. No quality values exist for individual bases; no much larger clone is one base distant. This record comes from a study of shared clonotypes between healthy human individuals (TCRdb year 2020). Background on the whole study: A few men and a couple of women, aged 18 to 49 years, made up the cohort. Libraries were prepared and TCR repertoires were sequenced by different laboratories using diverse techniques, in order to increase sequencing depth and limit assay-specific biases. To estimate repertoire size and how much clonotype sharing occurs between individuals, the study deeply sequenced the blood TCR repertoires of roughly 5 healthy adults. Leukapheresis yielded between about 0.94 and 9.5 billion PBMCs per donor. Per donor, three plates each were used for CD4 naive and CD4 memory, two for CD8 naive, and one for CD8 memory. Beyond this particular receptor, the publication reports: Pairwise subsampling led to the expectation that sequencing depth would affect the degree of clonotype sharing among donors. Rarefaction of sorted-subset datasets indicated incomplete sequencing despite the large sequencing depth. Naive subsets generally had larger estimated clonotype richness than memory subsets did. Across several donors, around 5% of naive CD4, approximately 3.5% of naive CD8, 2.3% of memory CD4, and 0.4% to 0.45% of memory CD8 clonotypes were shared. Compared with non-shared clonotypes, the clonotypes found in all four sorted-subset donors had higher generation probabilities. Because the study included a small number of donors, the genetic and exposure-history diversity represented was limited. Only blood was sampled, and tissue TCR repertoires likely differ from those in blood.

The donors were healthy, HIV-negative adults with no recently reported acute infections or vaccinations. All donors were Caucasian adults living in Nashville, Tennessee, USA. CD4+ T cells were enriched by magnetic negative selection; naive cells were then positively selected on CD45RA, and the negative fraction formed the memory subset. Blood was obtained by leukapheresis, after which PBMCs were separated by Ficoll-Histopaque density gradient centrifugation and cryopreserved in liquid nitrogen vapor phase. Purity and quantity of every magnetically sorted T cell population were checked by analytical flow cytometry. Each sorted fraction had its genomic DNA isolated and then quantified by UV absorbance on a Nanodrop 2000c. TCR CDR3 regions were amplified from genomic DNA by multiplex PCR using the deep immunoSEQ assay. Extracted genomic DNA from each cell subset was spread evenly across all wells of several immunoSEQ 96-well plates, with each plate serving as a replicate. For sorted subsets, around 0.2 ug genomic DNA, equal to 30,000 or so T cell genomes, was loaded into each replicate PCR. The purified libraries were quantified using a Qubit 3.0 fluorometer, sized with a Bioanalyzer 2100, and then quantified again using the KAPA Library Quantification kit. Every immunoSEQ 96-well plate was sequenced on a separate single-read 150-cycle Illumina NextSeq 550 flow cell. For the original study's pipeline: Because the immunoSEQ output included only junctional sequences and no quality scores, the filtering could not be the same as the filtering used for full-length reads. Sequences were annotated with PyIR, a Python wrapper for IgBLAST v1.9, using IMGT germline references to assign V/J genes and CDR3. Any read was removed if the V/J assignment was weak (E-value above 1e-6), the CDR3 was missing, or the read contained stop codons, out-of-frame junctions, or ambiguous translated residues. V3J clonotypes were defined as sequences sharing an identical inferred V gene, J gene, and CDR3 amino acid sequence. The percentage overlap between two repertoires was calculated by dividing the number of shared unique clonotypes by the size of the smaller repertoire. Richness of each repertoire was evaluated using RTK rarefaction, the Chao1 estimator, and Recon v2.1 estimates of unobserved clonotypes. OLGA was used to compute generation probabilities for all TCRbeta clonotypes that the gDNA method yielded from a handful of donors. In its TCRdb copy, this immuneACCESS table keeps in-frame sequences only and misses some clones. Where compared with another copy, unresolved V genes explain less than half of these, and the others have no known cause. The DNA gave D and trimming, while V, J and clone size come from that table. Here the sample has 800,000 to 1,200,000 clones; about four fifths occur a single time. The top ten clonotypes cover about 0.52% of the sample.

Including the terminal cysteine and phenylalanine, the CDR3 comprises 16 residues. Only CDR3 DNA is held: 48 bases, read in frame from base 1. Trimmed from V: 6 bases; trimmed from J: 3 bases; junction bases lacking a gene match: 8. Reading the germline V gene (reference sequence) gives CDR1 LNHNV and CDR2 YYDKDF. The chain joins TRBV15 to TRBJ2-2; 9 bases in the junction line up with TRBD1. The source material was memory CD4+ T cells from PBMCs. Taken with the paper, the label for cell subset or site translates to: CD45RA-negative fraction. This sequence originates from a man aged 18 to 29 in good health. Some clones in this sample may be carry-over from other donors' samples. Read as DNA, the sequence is TGTGCCACCAGAGGAAAGGACAGGGGATACACCGGGGAGCTGTTTTTT. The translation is CATRGKDRGYTGELFF.